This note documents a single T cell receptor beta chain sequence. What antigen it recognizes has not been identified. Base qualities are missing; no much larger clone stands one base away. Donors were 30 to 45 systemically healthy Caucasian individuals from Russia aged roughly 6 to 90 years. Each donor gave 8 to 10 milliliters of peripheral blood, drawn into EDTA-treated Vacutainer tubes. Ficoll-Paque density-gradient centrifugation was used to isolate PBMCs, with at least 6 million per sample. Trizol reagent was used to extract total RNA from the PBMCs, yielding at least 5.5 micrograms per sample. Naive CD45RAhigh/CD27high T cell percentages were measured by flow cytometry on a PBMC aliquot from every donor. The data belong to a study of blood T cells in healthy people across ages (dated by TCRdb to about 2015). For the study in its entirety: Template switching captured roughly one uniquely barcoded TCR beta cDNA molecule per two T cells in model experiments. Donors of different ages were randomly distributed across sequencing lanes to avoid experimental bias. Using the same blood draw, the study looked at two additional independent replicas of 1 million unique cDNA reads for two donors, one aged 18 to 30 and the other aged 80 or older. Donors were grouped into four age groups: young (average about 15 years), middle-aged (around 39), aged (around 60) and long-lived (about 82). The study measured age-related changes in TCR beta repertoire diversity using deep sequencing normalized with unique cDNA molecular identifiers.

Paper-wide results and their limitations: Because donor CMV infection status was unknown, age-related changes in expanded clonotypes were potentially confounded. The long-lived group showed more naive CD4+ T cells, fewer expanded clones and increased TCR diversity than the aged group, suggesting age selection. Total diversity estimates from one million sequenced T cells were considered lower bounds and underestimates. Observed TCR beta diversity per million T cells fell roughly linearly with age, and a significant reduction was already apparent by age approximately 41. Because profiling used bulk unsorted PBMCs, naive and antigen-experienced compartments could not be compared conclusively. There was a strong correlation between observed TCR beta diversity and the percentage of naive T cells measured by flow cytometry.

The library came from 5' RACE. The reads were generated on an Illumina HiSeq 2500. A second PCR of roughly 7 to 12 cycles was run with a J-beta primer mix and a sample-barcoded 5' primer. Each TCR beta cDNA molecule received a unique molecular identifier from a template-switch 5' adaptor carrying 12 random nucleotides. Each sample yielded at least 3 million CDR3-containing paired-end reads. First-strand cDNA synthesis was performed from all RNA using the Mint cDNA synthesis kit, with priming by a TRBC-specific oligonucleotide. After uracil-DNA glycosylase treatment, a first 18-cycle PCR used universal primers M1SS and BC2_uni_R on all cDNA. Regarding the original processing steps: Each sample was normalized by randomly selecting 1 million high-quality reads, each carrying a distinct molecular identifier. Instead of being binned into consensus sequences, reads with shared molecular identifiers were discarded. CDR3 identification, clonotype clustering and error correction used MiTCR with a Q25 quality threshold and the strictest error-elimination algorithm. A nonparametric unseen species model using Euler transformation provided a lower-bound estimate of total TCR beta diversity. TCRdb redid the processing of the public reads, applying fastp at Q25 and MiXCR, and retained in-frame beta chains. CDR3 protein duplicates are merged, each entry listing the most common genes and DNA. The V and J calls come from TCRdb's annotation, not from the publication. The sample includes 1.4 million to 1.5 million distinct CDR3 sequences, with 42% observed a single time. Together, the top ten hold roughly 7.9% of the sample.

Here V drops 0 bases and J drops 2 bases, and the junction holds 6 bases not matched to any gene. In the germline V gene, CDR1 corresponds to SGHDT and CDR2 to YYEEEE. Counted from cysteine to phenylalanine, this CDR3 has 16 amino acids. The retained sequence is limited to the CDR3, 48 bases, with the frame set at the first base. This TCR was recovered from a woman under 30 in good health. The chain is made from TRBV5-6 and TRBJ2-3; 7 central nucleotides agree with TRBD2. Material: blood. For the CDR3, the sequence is CASSLEPSGPTDTQYF. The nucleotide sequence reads TGTGCCAGCAGCTTGGAGCCTAGCGGACCCACAGATACGCAGTATTTT.